Following are 8 T cell receptor beta chains from one sample sequenced in a study of blood T cells in healthy people across ages. With a J-beta primer mix and a sample-barcoded 5' primer, a second PCR ran about 7 to 12 cycles. Using its own MiXCR run on the 5' RACE reads, TCRdb lists one record per CDR3 protein. The data hold over 1,500,000 distinct CDR3 sequences, with about 39% observed a single time. The source material was blood. Every receptor here comes from a human donor in good health.

This sequence joins TRBV29-1 and TRBJ2-3; TRBD2 agrees at 8 bases. Trimming took 6 bases from V and 1 from J; bases not matched to a gene: 9. The germline gives CDR1 SQVTM, CDR2 ANQGSEA. The CDR3 sequence is 15 residues long. The CDR3 bases are TGCAGCGTGAGCGGGGGCCGTGGGGGCACAGATACGCAGTATTTT. Translating it yields CSVSGGRGGTDTQYF.

This clonotype was seen just once. The chain couples TRBV11-1 to TRBJ2-3, with 8 bases aligning to TRBD2. Germline loops: CDR1 SGHAT, CDR2 FQDESV (reference sequence). This CDR3 is built from 17 residues. Unmatched junction bases numbered 12, after V lost 3 bases and J lost 4 bases. The CDR3 here is CASSFGRGGHGADTQYF. CDR3 DNA: TGTGCCAGCAGCTTTGGTCGCGGGGGGCACGGAGCAGATACGCAGTATTTT. The variable domain in full, with the rest retrieved from reference TRBV11-1 and TRBJ2-3, is EAEVAQSPRYKITEKSQAVAFWCDPISGHATLYWYRQILGQGPELLVQFQDESVVDDSQLPKDRFSAERLKGVDSTLKIQPAELGDSAMYLCASSFGRGGHGADTQYFGPGTRLTVL.

As for this clonotype: This may stem from a read error, because a much larger clone lies one nucleotide away. The genes are TRBV27 and TRBJ2-3, with a weak D call TRBD2 (5 bases). The CDR3 covers 15 residues. With 2 bases removed from V and 2 bases from J, the gap between germline ends came to 11 bases. Germline V gives CDR1 MNHEY, CDR2 SMNVEV (reference sequence). CDR3 DNA sequence: TGTGCCAGCAGTTTAGGGATCGGGGACACAGATACGCAGTATTTT. Translated: CASSLGIGDTDTQYF.

The chain uses TRBV5-1 and TRBJ1-1; 8 nucleotides agree with TRBD1. The CDR3 covers 15 residues. Trimming took 0 bases from V and 6 from J; bases not matched to a gene: 7. From germline, CDR1 is SGHRS and CDR2 YFSETQ. The CDR3 DNA is TGCGCCAGCAGCTTGGCACAGACAGGGGCTGCTGAAGCTTTCTTT. The encoded protein is CASSLAQTGAAEAFF. Full variable domain (missing parts from reference TRBV5-1 and TRBJ1-1): KAGVTQTPRYLIKTRGQQVTLSCSPISGHRSVSWYQQTPGQGLQFLFEYFSETQRNKGNFPGRFSGRQFSNSRSEMNVSTLELGDSALYLCASSLAQTGAAEAFFGQGTRLTVV.

This clonotype was seen only a few times. CDR3 region: CASKKGQSYEQYF. The CDR3 nucleotides read TGTGCCAGCAAAAAGGGACAGTCCTACGAGCAGTACTTC. J is TRBJ2-4 and V is TRBV6-5, with 7 bases lining up with TRBD1. The assigned J gene may be wrong: the sequence end matches TRBJ2-7 better. CDR3 length: 13 residues. The V gene's germline CDR1 is MNHEY and CDR2 SVGAGI.

With respect to this clonotype: Germline and junction disagree at one end, which may indicate a read error. The chain links TRBV7-3 to TRBJ2-1, with D tentatively TRBD2 (6 bases). The germline V gene has CDR1 SGHTA and CDR2 FQGTGA. This CDR3 has 12 residues. The CDR3 bases are TGCGCCAGCAGCTCGACTAGAGGTGAGCAGTTCTTC. This translates into CASSSTRGEQFF.

A few counts support this clonotype. The genes are TRBV20-1 and TRBJ1-5; maybe TRBD1 (6 bases). CDR1 DFQATT and CDR2 SNEGSKA come from the germline V gene (reference sequence). CDR3 length equals 12 residues. The CDR3 sequence: CSTGKGNQPQHF. The DNA of the CDR3 is TGCAGCACAGGGAAAGGCAATCAGCCCCAGCATTTT.

The chain employs TRBV9 and TRBJ1-2; no definite D call. Germline CDR1 reads SGDLS; CDR2 reads YYNGEE. The CDR3 is 14 residues long. Trimming cost V 6 bases and J 6 bases, with 18 bases left between them. CDR3 sequence (DNA): TGTGCCAGCACCGATAGGCCGATGGCTCATGGCTACACCTTC. Protein product: CASTDRPMAHGYTF. Looking up the rest from reference TRBV9 and TRBJ1-2 gives the full variable domain: DSGVTQTPKHLITATGQRVTLRCSPRSGDLSVYWYQQSLDQGLQFLIQYYNGEERAKGNILERFSAQQFPDLHSELNLSSLELGDSALYFCASTDRPMAHGYTFGSGTRLTVV.